The 5 T cell receptor beta chains below were found in one sample sequenced in a study of regulatory T cells in long-lasting Graves disease. The time point: newly diagnosed GD, antithyroid drugs for less than 3 months. RNA isolated from PBMCs was used to make the TCR library. Construction of the TCR beta libraries employed iRepertoire HTBI primers in conjunction with Arm-PCR of CDR3 regions. MiXCR was run by TCRdb on the multiplex PCR reads, yielding one entry per CDR3 protein. The table has about 560,000 distinct CDR3 sequences, about 16% seen once; the top ten hold approximately 12%. The same data also contributed to another study, on T cells in Graves' hyperthyroidism and ophthalmopathy.

Sample: peripheral blood mononuclear cells (PBMCs), taken at new diagnosis, from a patient treated with antithyroid drugs. These TCRs come from a man between 18 and 29 years old with Graves disease.

As for this clonotype: The junction and the germline gene differ at one end; a read error may be behind it. The chain employs TRBV7-9 and TRBJ2-7; the D gene is possibly TRBD2 (5 bases). The CDR3 has 13 residues. Per germline, CDR1 SEHNR and CDR2 FQNEAQ (reference sequence). CDR3 amino acids: CANSLRDSYEQYF. In DNA, the CDR3 is TGTGCCAACAGCTTACGGGACTCCTACGAGCAGTACTTC.

This clonotype was seen ten or more times. The J gene is TRBJ2-5, the V gene TRBV2; D is ambiguous. The length of the CDR3 is 11 residues. The V and J ends lost 7 bases and 2 bases respectively, with 5 bases between them. The germline gives CDR1 SNHLY, CDR2 FYNNEI. CDR3 loop: CASIWQETQYF. CDR3 DNA: TGTGCCAGCATCTGGCAAGAGACCCAGTACTTC. The full variable domain, rest sourced from reference TRBV2 and TRBJ2-5, is EPEVTQTPSHQVTQMGQEVILRCVPISNHLYFYWYRQILGQKVEFLVSFYNNEISEKSEIFDDQFSVERPDGSNFTLKIRSTKLEDSAMYFCASIWQETQYFGPGTRLLVL.

This clonotype came up many times. The V and J genes are TRBV24-1 and TRBJ1-2, with D unresolved. CDR3 length equals 14 residues. V was trimmed by 3 bases and J by 4 bases, leaving 11 bases between them. Germline V gives CDR1 KGHDR, CDR2 SFDVKD. This chain's CDR3 is CATSDRLRGYGYTF. CDR3 DNA: TGTGCCACCAGTGATCGACTGCGGGGCTATGGCTACACCTTC.

The rearrangement links TRBV2 to TRBJ2-3; no firm D call. The CDR3 consists of 14 residues. Deletions cut 3 bases from V and 3 bases from J, with 10 bases between. CDR1 and CDR2 (germline): SNHLY, FYNNEI. The CDR3 coding sequence is TGTGCCAGCAGTGAGGCAATGTTTACAGATACGCAGTATTTT. Its protein is CASSEAMFTDTQYF.

This chain uses TRBV3-1 with TRBJ1-5; TRBD1 matches 7 bases. The CDR3 is 13 residues long. Unmatched junction bases numbered 4, after V lost 6 bases and J lost 5 bases. Germline loops: CDR1 LGHDT, CDR2 YNNKEL (reference sequence). For the CDR3, the DNA is TGTGCCAGCAGTAGGGGGCAGTATCAGCCCCAGCATTTT. Protein: CASSRGQYQPQHF.